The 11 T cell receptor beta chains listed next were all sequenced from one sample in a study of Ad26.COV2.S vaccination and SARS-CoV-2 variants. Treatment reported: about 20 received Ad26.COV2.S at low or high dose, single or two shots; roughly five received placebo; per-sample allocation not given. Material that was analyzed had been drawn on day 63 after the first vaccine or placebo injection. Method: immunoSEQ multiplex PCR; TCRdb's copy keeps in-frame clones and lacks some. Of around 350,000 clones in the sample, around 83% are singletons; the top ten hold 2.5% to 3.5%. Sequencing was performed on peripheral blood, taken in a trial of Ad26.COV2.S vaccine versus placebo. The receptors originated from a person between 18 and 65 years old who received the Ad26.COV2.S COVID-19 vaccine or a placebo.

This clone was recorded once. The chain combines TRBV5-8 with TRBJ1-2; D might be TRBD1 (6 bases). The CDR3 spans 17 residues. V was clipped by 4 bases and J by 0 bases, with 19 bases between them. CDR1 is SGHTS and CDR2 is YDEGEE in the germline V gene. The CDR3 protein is CASSRSGGGTSNYGYTF. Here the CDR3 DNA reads TGTGCCAGCAGCCGCTCTGGAGGGGGGACTTCTAACTATGGCTACACCTTC.

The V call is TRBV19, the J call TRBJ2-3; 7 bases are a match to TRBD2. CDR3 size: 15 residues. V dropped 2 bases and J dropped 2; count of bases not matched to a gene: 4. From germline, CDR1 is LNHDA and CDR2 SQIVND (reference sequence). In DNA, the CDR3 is TGTGCCAGTAGTATATCTAGCGGTCACACAGATACGCAGTATTTT. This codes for CASSISSGHTDTQYF.

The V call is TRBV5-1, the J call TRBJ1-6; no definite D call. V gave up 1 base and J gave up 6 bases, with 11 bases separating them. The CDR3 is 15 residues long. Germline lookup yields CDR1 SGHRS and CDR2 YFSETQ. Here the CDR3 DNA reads TGCGCCAGCAGCTTGTCAAGGGCCGGTAATTCACCCCTCCACTTT. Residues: CASSLSRAGNSPLHF. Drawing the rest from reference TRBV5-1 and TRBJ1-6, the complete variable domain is KAGVTQTPRYLIKTRGQQVTLSCSPISGHRSVSWYQQTPGQGLQFLFEYFSETQRNKGNFPGRFSGRQFSNSRSEMNVSTLELGDSALYLCASSLSRAGNSPLHFGNGTRLTVT.

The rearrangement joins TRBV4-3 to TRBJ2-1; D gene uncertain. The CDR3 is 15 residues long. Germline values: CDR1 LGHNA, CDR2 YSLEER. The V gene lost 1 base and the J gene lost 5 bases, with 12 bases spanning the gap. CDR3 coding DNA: TGCGCCAGCAGCCAAGGCGAGCTGGGCCACAATGAGCAGTTCTTC. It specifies CASSQGELGHNEQFF.

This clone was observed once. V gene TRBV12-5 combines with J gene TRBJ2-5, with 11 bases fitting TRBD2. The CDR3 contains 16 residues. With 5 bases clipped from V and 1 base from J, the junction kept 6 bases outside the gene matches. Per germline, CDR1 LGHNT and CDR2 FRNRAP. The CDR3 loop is CASGKVAGGFQETQYF. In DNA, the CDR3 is TGTGCTAGTGGTAAAGTAGCGGGGGGGTTCCAAGAGACCCAGTACTTC.

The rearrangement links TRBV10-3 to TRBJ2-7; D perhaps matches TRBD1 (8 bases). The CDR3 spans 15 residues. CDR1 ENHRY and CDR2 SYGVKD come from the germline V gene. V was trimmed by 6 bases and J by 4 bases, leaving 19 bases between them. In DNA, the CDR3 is TGTGCCATCAGCGGGGGGAAGGACAGGGCATACGAGCAGTACTTC. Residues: CAISGGKDRAYEQYF.

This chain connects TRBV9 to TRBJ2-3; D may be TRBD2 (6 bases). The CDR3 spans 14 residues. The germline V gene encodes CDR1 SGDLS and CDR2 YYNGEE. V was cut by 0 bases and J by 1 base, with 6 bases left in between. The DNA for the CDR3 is TGTGCCAGCAGCGTAGTAGCGGGCACAGATACGCAGTATTTT. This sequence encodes CASSVVAGTDTQYF.

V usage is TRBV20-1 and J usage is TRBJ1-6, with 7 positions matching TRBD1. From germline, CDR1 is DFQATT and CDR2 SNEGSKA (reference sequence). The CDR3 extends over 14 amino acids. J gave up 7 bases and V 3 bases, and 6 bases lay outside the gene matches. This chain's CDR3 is CSASTGVGNSPLHF. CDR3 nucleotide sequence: TGCAGTGCTAGTACAGGGGTGGGGAATTCACCCCTCCACTTT.

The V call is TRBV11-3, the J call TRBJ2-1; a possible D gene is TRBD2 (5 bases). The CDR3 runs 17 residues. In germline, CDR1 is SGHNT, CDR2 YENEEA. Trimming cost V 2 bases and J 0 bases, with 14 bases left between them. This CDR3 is CASSLLSGGSSYNEQFF. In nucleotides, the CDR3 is TGTGCCAGCAGCTTACTTTCCGGTGGGAGCTCCTACAATGAGCAGTTCTTC.

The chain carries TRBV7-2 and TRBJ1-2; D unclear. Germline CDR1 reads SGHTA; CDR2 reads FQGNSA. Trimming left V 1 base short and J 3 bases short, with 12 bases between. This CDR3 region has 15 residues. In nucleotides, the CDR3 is TGTGCCAGCAGCTTAGGGATGGCAGAGTACTATGGCTACACCTTC. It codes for CASSLGMAEYYGYTF. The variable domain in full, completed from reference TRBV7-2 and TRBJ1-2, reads GAGVSQSPSNKVTEKGKDVELRCDPISGHTALYWYRQSLGQGLEFLIYFQGNSAPDKSGLPSDRFSAERTGGSVSTLTIQRTQQEDSAVYLCASSLGMAEYYGYTFGSGTRLTVV.

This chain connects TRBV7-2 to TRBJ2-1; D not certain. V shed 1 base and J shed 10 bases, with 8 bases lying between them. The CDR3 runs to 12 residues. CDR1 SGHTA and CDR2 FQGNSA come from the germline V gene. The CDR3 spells CASSLVVWEQFF. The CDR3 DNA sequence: TGTGCCAGCAGCTTAGTGGTCTGGGAGCAGTTCTTC.